Shown below are 10 T cell receptor beta chains from a single sample sequenced in a study of blood T cell repertoires in COVID-19. TCRdb's copy holds only in-frame clones and misses some; the assay was immunoSEQ multiplex PCR. The profile shows 250,000 to 350,000 clones, 88% of them singletons. The sample taken for sequencing was peripheral blood. All receptors derive from a woman aged 30 to 39 with COVID-19, enrolled during active disease.

The CDR3 DNA reads as TGCGCCAGCAGCCACCAGCGCAATAATTCACCCCTCCACTTT. It encodes CASSHQRNNSPLHF. V is TRBV4-3 and J is TRBJ1-6; D is undetermined. Per the germline V gene, CDR1 is LGHNA and CDR2 is YSLEER. The CDR3 runs 14 residues. V lost 3 bases to trimming and J lost 5 bases, with 8 bases between them.

The V and J genes are TRBV11-2 and TRBJ2-7, with TRBD2 matching over 8 bases. V lost 1 base, J lost 6 bases, and 5 bases stayed unmatched. The CDR3 loop spans 14 amino acids. The germline gives CDR1 SGHAT, CDR2 FQNNGV. In nucleotides, the CDR3 is TGTGCCAGCAGCTTAGCGGGAGGGAGGCTCGAGCAGTACTTC. The encoded protein is CASSLAGGRLEQYF.

This chain links TRBV12-3 or TRBV12-4 with TRBJ2-7; 8 bases line up with TRBD2. Trimming removed 6 bases from V and 4 bases from J; junction bases left unmatched: 5. The CDR3 loop spans 13 amino acids. Here the CDR3 DNA reads TGTGCCAGCAGCTCCAGCGGGAGTTACGAGCAGTACTTC. It specifies CASSSSGSYEQYF.

This chain uses TRBV30 with TRBJ1-4, with D tentatively TRBD1 (6 bases). Trimming pared 4 bases from V and 4 bases from J, leaving 13 bases between. Per the germline V gene, CDR1 is GTSNPN and CDR2 is SVGIG (reference sequence). CDR3 size: 14 residues. The CDR3: CAWKGGANNEKLFF. In DNA form, the CDR3 reads TGTGCCTGGAAGGGGGGGGCGAATAATGAAAAACTGTTTTTT.

The V gene is TRBV5-1, the J gene TRBJ1-2; TRBD1 is a possible D gene (5 bases). The CDR3 contains 15 residues. Germline CDR1 reads SGHRS; CDR2 reads YFSETQ. The V and J ends lost 1 base and 5 bases respectively, with 15 bases between them. The CDR3 DNA is TGCGCCAGCAGCTTGCAAGGGGCCCAGGGATATGGCTACACCTTC. It yields the protein CASSLQGAQGYGYTF.

The genes are TRBV10-3 and TRBJ1-1, with TRBD1 as a possible D gene (6 bases). Germline CDR1 ENHRY, CDR2 SYGVKD. Trimming left V 10 bases short and J 1 base short, with 19 bases between. The CDR3 sequence is 15 residues long. The CDR3 coding sequence is TGTGCCACCGAAACGGGAACAGGGCCGAACACTGAAGCTTTCTTT. It is translated as CATETGTGPNTEAFF.

The chain employs TRBV5-1 and TRBJ2-7; D is ambiguous. The germline V gene has CDR1 SGHRS and CDR2 YFSETQ. This CDR3 contains 12 residues. V lost 0 bases and J 4 bases, leaving 5 bases between the germline ends. The CDR3 reads CASSLVGYEQYF. The CDR3 DNA sequence: TGCGCCAGCAGCTTGGTCGGTTACGAGCAGTACTTC.

V gene TRBV2 combines with J gene TRBJ1-2, with 8 positions matching TRBD1. V dropped 4 bases and J dropped 6; count of bases not matched to a gene: 10. CDR3 length: 15 residues. Germline CDR1 and CDR2: SNHLY and FYNNEI. CDR3 sequence reads: CASSGGQGLLHGYTF. The CDR3 bases are TGTGCCAGCAGTGGAGGACAGGGTTTACTACATGGCTACACCTTC. The whole variable domain, filled in from reference TRBV2 and TRBJ1-2, reads EPEVTQTPSHQVTQMGQEVILRCVPISNHLYFYWYRQILGQKVEFLVSFYNNEISEKSEIFDDQFSVERPDGSNFTLKIRSTKLEDSAMYFCASSGGQGLLHGYTFGSGTRLTVV.

CDR3 nucleotides: TGTGCCTGGAGGTCGGTCCTCTCCTACAATGAGCAGTTCTTC. Protein sequence: CAWRSVLSYNEQFF. The chain has TRBV30 and TRBJ2-1, with D unclear. V was trimmed by 3 bases and J by 0 bases, leaving 9 bases between them. Per the germline V gene, CDR1 is GTSNPN and CDR2 is SVGIG (reference sequence). This CDR3 has 14 amino acids.

The V call is TRBV7-6, the J call TRBJ1-6, with 9 bases fitting TRBD1. The germline V gene encodes CDR1 SGHVS and CDR2 FNYEAQ. The CDR3 contains 15 residues. After removal of 2 bases from V and 10 bases from J, the junction contained 6 bases not matched to a gene. The CDR3 sequence: CASSLRGQGQSPLHF. The CDR3 DNA reads as TGTGCCAGCAGCTTACGGGGACAGGGACAATCACCCCTCCACTTT.